Presented here are 23 T cell receptor beta chains from one specimen sequenced in a study of blood T cell repertoires in COVID-19. Here immunoSEQ multiplex PCR was the method, and the copy in TCRdb shows in-frame clones only, minus some. The table shows a few hundred thousand clones, with more than 75% occurring only once. Sequencing was performed on peripheral blood. Receptors were obtained from a woman between 50 and 59 years old with acute or convalescent COVID-19.

CDR3 coding DNA: TGTGCCATCAGTGTAACTCAAAAACCGACTAGCGGGAACAGAGATACGCAGTATTTT. Its translation is CAISVTQKPTSGNRDTQYF. The V and J genes are TRBV10-3 and TRBJ2-3, with 11 bases that match TRBD2. CDR1 and CDR2 from the germline V gene are ENHRY and SYGVKD. The CDR3 sequence is 19 residues long. V shed 4 bases, J shed 5 bases, and the junction held 17 bases outside the gene matches.

V is TRBV11-3 and J is TRBJ1-3, with D hard to call. The germline V gene has CDR1 SGHNT and CDR2 YENEEA. CDR3 length equals 15 residues. The V gene lost 1 base and the J gene lost 0 bases, with 7 bases spanning the gap. The CDR3 loop is CASSLGGASGNTIYF. As DNA, the CDR3 is TGTGCCAGCAGCTTAGGGGGAGCCTCTGGAAACACCATATATTTT. Combining the CDR3 with reference TRBV11-3 and TRBJ1-3 gives the whole variable domain EAGVVQSPRYKIIEKKQPVAFWCNPISGHNTLYWYLQNLGQGPELLIRYENEEAVDDSQLPKDRFSAERLKGVDSTLKIQPAELGDSAVYLCASSLGGASGNTIYFGEGSWLTVV.

The chain combines TRBV11-1 with TRBJ2-5, with TRBD1 as a possible D gene (6 bases). CDR1 and CDR2 from the germline V gene are SGHAT and FQDESV (reference sequence). Trimming took off 1 base at V and 2 bases at J, with 11 bases between the two ends. The CDR3 loop spans 15 amino acids. The CDR3 spells CASSLVGQNQETQYF. DNA of the CDR3: TGTGCCAGCAGCTTAGTGGGACAAAATCAAGAGACCCAGTACTTC.

V and J are TRBV5-6 and TRBJ2-1; D gene unclear. Germline CDR1 is SGHDT and CDR2 is YYEEEE. The CDR3 covers 12 residues. Trimming shortened V by 0 bases and J by 6 bases, and 4 bases separated the two germline ends. CDR3 nucleotide sequence: TGTGCCAGCAGCTTGGAGCGCAATGAGCAGTTCTTC. Translated: CASSLERNEQFF.

The chain couples TRBV30 to TRBJ1-5; 8 nucleotides line up with TRBD1. The germline CDR1 and CDR2 sequences are GTSNPN and SVGIG (reference sequence). The V segment lost 2 bases and the J segment 0 bases; nucleotides outside the gene matches: 9. The CDR3 runs to 17 residues. The CDR3 region is CAWSWDRSTYSNQPQHF. The CDR3 DNA reads as TGTGCCTGGAGTTGGGACAGGTCCACCTATAGCAATCAGCCCCAGCATTTT.

The chain has TRBV7-9 and TRBJ2-7, with TRBD1 as a possible D gene (6 bases). Germline V CDR1 and CDR2: SEHNR, FQNEAQ (reference sequence). There are 15 residues in the CDR3. Trimming removed 2 bases from V and 7 bases from J, with 18 bases in between. CDR3 sequence: CASSLTSGVSGEQYF. CDR3 bases: TGTGCCAGCAGCTTAACGTCAGGGGTGAGTGGTGAGCAGTACTTC. Full variable domain (missing parts from reference TRBV7-9 and TRBJ2-7): DTGVSQNPRHKITKRGQNVTFRCDPISEHNRLYWYRQTLGQGPEFLTYFQNEAQLEKSRLLSDRFSAERPKGSFSTLEIQRTEQGDSAMYLCASSLTSGVSGEQYFGPGTRLTVT.

Points on this clone: The sample contains more than one DNA sequence encoding this CDR3. The chain uses TRBV5-1 and TRBJ2-1; D unresolved. Germline CDR1 SGHRS, CDR2 YFSETQ. Trimming left V 0 bases short and J 7 bases short, with 8 bases between. This CDR3 is 13 amino acids long. CDR3 amino acids: CASSLGLANEQFF. CDR3 coding DNA: TGCGCCAGCAGCTTGGGGCTCGCTAATGAGCAGTTCTTC.

The chain uses TRBV10-3 and TRBJ1-1, with 11 bases lining up with TRBD1. CDR3 length: 17 amino acids. Germline V gene sequence: CDR1 ENHRY, CDR2 SYGVKD. The junction had 7 bases not matched to a gene; V was cut back by 4 bases and J by 0 bases. As DNA, the CDR3 is TGTGCCATCAGTGGGTTGGACAGGGGGCGACTGAACACTGAAGCTTTCTTT. Translation gives CAISGLDRGRLNTEAFF.

This chain connects TRBV5-1 to TRBJ2-7; 7 bases match TRBD1. V was clipped by 4 bases and J by 0 bases; unmatched bases: 10. The CDR3 runs 16 residues. CDR1 SGHRS and CDR2 YFSETQ come from the germline V gene. The CDR3 loop reads CASSIPTGLGSYEQYF. CDR3 DNA: TGCGCCAGCAGCATCCCGACAGGGTTAGGCTCCTACGAGCAGTACTTC. The full variable domain, in which reference TRBV5-1 and TRBJ2-7 provide the parts outside the CDR3, is KAGVTQTPRYLIKTRGQQVTLSCSPISGHRSVSWYQQTPGQGLQFLFEYFSETQRNKGNFPGRFSGRQFSNSRSEMNVSTLELGDSALYLCASSIPTGLGSYEQYFGPGTRLTVT.

The chain links TRBV7-9 to TRBJ2-1, with 8 nucleotides matching TRBD2. Germline V CDR1 and CDR2: SEHNR, FQNEAQ (reference sequence). This CDR3 contains 15 residues. V dropped 2 bases and J dropped 5; count of bases not matched to a gene: 5. As DNA, the CDR3 is TGTGCCAGCAGCTTAAGTCCAGCGGGAGACAATGAGCAGTTCTTC. It codes for CASSLSPAGDNEQFF.

The genes are TRBV4-3 and TRBJ2-7, with 9 bases matching TRBD1. CDR3 length equals 16 residues. Germline V CDR1 and CDR2: LGHNA, YSLEER. Trimming took 1 base from V and 2 from J; bases not matched to a gene: 6. The CDR3 spells CASSQASGTGPYEQYF. The CDR3 DNA follows: TGCGCCAGCAGCCAAGCGTCCGGGACAGGGCCCTACGAGCAGTACTTC.

J is TRBJ2-1 and V is TRBV27; 11 bases are a match to TRBD2. CDR3 length: 15 residues. Germline CDR1 reads MNHEY; CDR2 reads SMNVEV (reference sequence). Trimming removed 4 bases from V and 3 bases from J; junction bases left unmatched: 2. Here the CDR3 DNA reads TGTGCCAGCAGTTCAACTAGCGGGAGCTACAATGAGCAGTTCTTC. It translates to CASSSTSGSYNEQFF.

V gene TRBV9 combines with J gene TRBJ1-6, with 8 bases that match TRBD1. Trimming cost V 4 bases and J 7 bases; bases outside gene matches: 10. The CDR3 covers 16 residues. Germline CDR1 is SGDLS and CDR2 is YYNGEE. For the CDR3, the DNA is TGTGCCAGCAGCCCCTCCGGGACAGGCATAAATTCACCCCTCCACTTT. Protein sequence: CASSPSGTGINSPLHF.

The chain couples TRBV28 to TRBJ1-1; D unclear. Trimming removed 8 bases at V and 0 bases at J, with 16 bases between. Germline CDR1 is MDHEN and CDR2 is SYDVKM. This CDR3 region has 15 residues. The chain's CDR3 is CASSPLGSVNTEAFF. The CDR3 DNA reads TGTGCCAGCTCCCCGTTAGGGAGCGTGAACACTGAAGCTTTCTTT.

The chain uses TRBV20-1 and TRBJ1-2; TRBD1 matches 7 bases. The CDR3 spans 13 residues. CDR1 is DFQATT and CDR2 is SNEGSKA in the germline V gene (reference sequence). Trimming at V came to 3 bases and at J to 4 bases, leaving 5 bases not matched to a gene. This CDR3 reads CSASSQGLYGYTF. In DNA form, the CDR3 reads TGCAGTGCTAGTTCACAGGGGCTCTATGGCTACACCTTC.

This clone showed up just once. The rearrangement joins TRBV27 to TRBJ1-2; 7 bases are a match to TRBD1. CDR3 length: 15 amino acids. CDR1 MNHEY and CDR2 SMNVEV come from the germline V gene (reference sequence). V shed 2 bases, J shed 8 bases, and the junction held 11 bases outside the gene matches. CDR3 in amino acids: CASSLKAGGSSGYTF. The CDR3 region has the DNA TGTGCCAGCAGTTTAAAGGCAGGGGGATCAAGCGGCTACACCTTC.

This sequence joins TRBV24-1 and TRBJ2-2; TRBD2 might be the D (5 bases). This CDR3 has 16 residues. V lost 9 bases, J lost 2 bases, and 18 bases lay in between. Germline V gene lookup returns CDR1 KGHDR and CDR2 SFDVKD. CDR3 in amino acids: CATQALYGENTGELFF. Written as DNA, the CDR3 is TGTGCCACCCAAGCCTTGTACGGGGAAAACACCGGGGAGCTGTTTTTT.

The CDR3 coding sequence is TGTGCCAGCTCACCACCGGCAGGCGACTCCTACAATGAGCAGTTCTTC. This encodes CASSPPAGDSYNEQFF. This rearrangement joins TRBV18 to TRBJ2-1; D gene unclear. V lost 0 bases to trimming and J lost 0 bases, with 9 bases between them. Germline V lookup: CDR1 KGHSH, CDR2 LQKENI. The CDR3 has 16 amino acids.

Of note for this clone: This sample also contains other DNA sequences that code for the same CDR3. The rearrangement uses TRBV18 and TRBJ1-4; 8 bases map to TRBD1. This CDR3 is 14 amino acids long. V was pared by 5 bases and J by 5 bases, with 4 bases of the junction left unmatched. Germline CDR1 KGHSH, CDR2 LQKENI. The DNA of the CDR3 is TGTGCCAGCTCATCCGGACAGGGAAATGAAAAACTGTTTTTT. This sequence encodes CASSSGQGNEKLFF.

The chain uses TRBV11-2 and TRBJ2-1; 10 nucleotides line up with TRBD2. Germline CDR1 reads SGHAT; CDR2 reads FQNNGV. The CDR3 has 15 residues. Trimming at V came to 6 bases and at J to 4 bases, leaving 6 bases not matched to a gene. The CDR3 region is CASRRISGRYNEQFF. In nucleotides, the CDR3 is TGTGCCAGCAGGCGAATTAGCGGGAGGTACAATGAGCAGTTCTTC.

The rearrangement uses TRBV3-1 (or the pseudogene TRBV3-2) and TRBJ2-1, with a weak D call TRBD2 (6 bases). The ends were cut back, 4 bases at V and 7 bases at J, with 14 bases in the middle. Germline V gene data show CDR1 as LGHDT and CDR2 as YNNKEL (reference sequence). The CDR3 extends over 14 amino acids. For the CDR3, the DNA is TGTGCCAGCAGCCTCCGGGAGTGGGGTAATGAGCAGTTCTTC. Its protein product is CASSLREWGNEQFF.

The chain couples TRBV2 to TRBJ1-2; 7 bases are a match to TRBD1. The CDR3 contains 13 residues. V trimming: 5 bases; J trimming: 7 bases; junction bases outside the gene matches: 7. Germline-derived CDR1 and CDR2 are SNHLY and FYNNEI. This CDR3 is CASSFLNRGGYTF. CDR3 in DNA: TGTGCCAGCAGTTTCCTCAACAGGGGTGGCTACACCTTC.

The chain's CDR3 is CASSLTRGEQYF. The CDR3 DNA reads TGTGCCAGCAGCCTTACCAGGGGCGAGCAGTACTTC. This chain joins TRBV7-9 and TRBJ2-7; the D gene is possibly TRBD1 (6 bases). V was trimmed by 5 bases and J by 6 bases, leaving 11 bases between them. This CDR3 is built from 12 residues. CDR1 SEHNR and CDR2 FQNEAQ come from the germline V gene (reference sequence).